Described below is a single T cell receptor beta chain sequence and its context. The assay was immunoSEQ multiplex PCR, and TCRdb's table has in-frame clones only and misses some. The sample includes roughly 50,000 clones, 85% to 95% of them seen just once. This entry comes from a study of T cell changes during pregnancy in multiple sclerosis. Trimming took 5 bases from V and 7 from J, leaving 14 bases between them. This CDR3 comprises 14 residues. CDR1 is SEHNR and CDR2 is FQNEAQ in the germline V gene (reference sequence). The chain is built from TRBV7-9 and TRBJ1-4, with a possible D match to TRBD1 (5 bases). The input for sequencing was CD4+ T cells from peripheral blood mononuclear cells, taken in the third trimester of pregnancy. The clonotype originates from a female donor with multiple sclerosis, enrolled in a pregnancy study. The CDR3 protein is CASSPQLGREKLFF. The CDR3 DNA is TGTGCCAGCAGCCCCCAACTGGGGCGTGAAAAACTGTTTTTT.